One and the same sample provided the 17 T cell receptor beta chains below, sequenced in a study of OX40 agonist ivuxolimab in advanced cancers. TCRdb's copy holds only in-frame clones and misses some; the assay was immunoSEQ multiplex PCR. The data contain about 46,000 clones, 65% to 85% of them singletons. The sequenced sample was CD4+ or CD8+ T cells sorted from blood, obtained in a trial of the OX40 agonist ivuxolimab. The receptors come from an adult with an advanced solid tumor such as melanoma, head and neck, liver or kidney cancer.

The rearrangement joins TRBV6-6 to TRBJ2-7; the D gene is possibly TRBD1 (5 bases). Germline lookup yields CDR1 MNHNY and CDR2 SVGAGI (reference sequence). V lost 4 bases and J lost 0, with 13 bases in between. The CDR3 length is 15 residues. CDR3 DNA sequence: TGTGCCAGCAGTTTCGACAGCCTTATCTCCTACGAGCAGTACTTC. Translated: CASSFDSLISYEQYF.

The chain joins TRBV9 to TRBJ2-7; D may be TRBD1 or TRBD2 (5 bases each). The CDR3 has 14 residues. CDR1 and CDR2 (germline): SGDLS, YYNGEE. V shed 0 bases and J shed 6 bases, with 13 bases lying between them. The CDR3 DNA sequence: TGTGCCAGCAGCGTAGAATCTGGGGGAAGCGAGCAGTACTTC. Protein sequence: CASSVESGGSEQYF. The full variable domain, completed using reference TRBV9 and TRBJ2-7, is DSGVTQTPKHLITATGQRVTLRCSPRSGDLSVYWYQQSLDQGLQFLIQYYNGEERAKGNILERFSAQQFPDLHSELNLSSLELGDSALYFCASSVESGGSEQYFGPGTRLTVT.

This rearrangement joins TRBV7-8 to TRBJ1-3; D call uncertain. Germline CDR1 and CDR2: SGHVS and FQNEAQ. Trimming took 6 bases from V and 4 from J, leaving 7 bases between them. CDR3 length: 12 residues. This CDR3 is CASRSDGNTIYF. DNA for the CDR3: TGTGCCAGCAGGTCCGACGGAAACACCATATATTTT.

This clone was observed a few times. The genes are TRBV7-9 and TRBJ1-4, with D unclear. V was pared by 1 base and J by 0 bases, with 9 bases between. The CDR3 has 16 amino acids. Germline V CDR1 and CDR2: SEHNR, FQNEAQ (reference sequence). The CDR3 DNA sequence: TGTGCCAGCAGCTTAGGCCCCATTGCAACTAATGAAAAACTGTTTTTT. Encoded protein: CASSLGPIATNEKLFF.

This clone showed up just once. V is TRBV19 and J is TRBJ1-2, with 7 positions matching TRBD1. This CDR3 region has 12 residues. Germline lookup yields CDR1 LNHDA and CDR2 SQIVND (reference sequence). The junction had 4 bases not matched to a gene; V was cut back by 8 bases and J by 4 bases. The CDR3 protein is CASYRQGYGYTF. DNA for the CDR3: TGTGCCAGTTACAGACAGGGCTATGGCTACACCTTC.

This CDR3 is CASRDWTGATEKLFF. Here the CDR3 DNA reads TGCGCCAGCAGAGATTGGACAGGGGCGACCGAAAAACTGTTTTTT. This rearrangement joins TRBV5-1 to TRBJ1-4; the match to TRBD1 covers 9 bases. V gave up 5 bases and J gave up 8 bases; unmatched junction bases: 10. This CDR3 has 15 residues. Germline assignment: CDR1 SGHRS and CDR2 YFSETQ.

A word on this clone: This same CDR3 is encoded by further DNA sequences in the sample. V usage is TRBV19 and J usage is TRBJ2-7; D is unclear. The CDR3 is made up of 13 amino acids. The germline V gene encodes CDR1 LNHDA and CDR2 SQIVND (reference sequence). Trimming shortened V by 3 bases and J by 0 bases, and 6 bases separated the two germline ends. This chain's CDR3 is CASSISLSYEQYF. CDR3 DNA: TGTGCCAGTAGTATCAGCCTCTCCTACGAGCAGTACTTC.

The chain uses TRBV5-4 and TRBJ2-7; 8 nucleotides agree with TRBD1. V shed 4 bases, J shed 0 bases, and the junction held 6 bases outside the gene matches. The CDR3 is 15 residues long. Germline CDR1 and CDR2: SGHNT and YYREEE (reference sequence). CDR3 in DNA: TGTGCCAGCAGCCCAGGGGGCCTGAGCTCCTACGAGCAGTACTTC. Protein product: CASSPGGLSSYEQYF. The variable domain in full, completed from reference TRBV5-4 and TRBJ2-7, reads ETGVTQSPTHLIKTRGQQVTLRCSSQSGHNTVSWYQQALGQGPQFIFQYYREEENGRGNFPPRFSGLQFPNYSSELNVNALELDDSALYLCASSPGGLSSYEQYFGPGTRLTVT.

The chain recombines TRBV5-1 with TRBJ2-6; 7 bases match TRBD1. Germline V gene data show CDR1 as SGHRS and CDR2 as YFSETQ. This CDR3 is built from 17 residues. Trimming cost V 3 bases and J 2 bases; bases outside gene matches: 8. DNA of the CDR3: TGCGCCAGCAGCTCGCATATACAGGGGACTGGGGCCAACGTCCTGACTTTC. This sequence encodes CASSSHIQGTGANVLTF.

The chain recombines TRBV18 with TRBJ2-1; perhaps TRBD2 as D (5 bases). CDR3 length: 11 residues. V lost 6 bases and J lost 14, with 14 bases in between. CDR1 is KGHSH and CDR2 is LQKENI in the germline V gene. CDR3 coding DNA: TGTGCCAGCTCTCTGGGTGTGGAGGAGTTCTTC. It encodes CASSLGVEEFF.

This sequence joins TRBV5-1 and TRBJ2-1; D call uncertain. The CDR3 loop spans 14 amino acids. Trimming removed 7 bases at V and 0 bases at J, with 11 bases between. The germline V gene encodes CDR1 SGHRS and CDR2 YFSETQ. CDR3 residues: CASQSSSSYNEQFF. In nucleotides, the CDR3 is TGCGCCAGCCAGTCGAGTAGCTCCTACAATGAGCAGTTCTTC.

The rearrangement links TRBV9 to TRBJ2-3, with 11 bases aligning to TRBD2. Germline trimming cut 1 base from V and 4 bases from J; bases unmatched to any gene: 2. Germline V lookup: CDR1 SGDLS, CDR2 YYNGEE. CDR3 length: 15 residues. In nucleotides, the CDR3 is TGTGCCAGCAGCGTACTAGCGGGGGGTCCAGATACGCAGTATTTT. It is translated as CASSVLAGGPDTQYF.

This clone occurred once. The J gene is TRBJ2-2, the V gene TRBV7-9; D might be TRBD1 or TRBD2, each matching 6 bases. The CDR3 loop spans 15 amino acids. V was cut by 5 bases and J by 7 bases, with 17 bases left in between. CDR1 is SEHNR, CDR2 FQNEAQ, per germline (reference sequence). The CDR3 spells CASSLLRGRGGELFF. The CDR3 DNA reads TGTGCCAGCAGCCTCCTCCGGGGGCGGGGCGGGGAGCTGTTTTTT.

The chain links TRBV2 to TRBJ1-3; D perhaps matches TRBD1 (6 bases). The CDR3 is 17 residues long. The V gene's germline CDR1 is SNHLY and CDR2 FYNNEI. With 6 bases removed from V and 0 bases from J, the gap between germline ends came to 18 bases. The chain's CDR3 is CASSQKGHTSSGNTIYF. CDR3 coding DNA: TGTGCCAGCAGCCAAAAGGGACACACTAGCTCTGGAAACACCATATATTTT.

The rearrangement joins TRBV5-6 to TRBJ2-3, with no clear D. Germline V gene lookup returns CDR1 SGHDT and CDR2 YYEEEE. The CDR3 length is 17 residues. The ends were cut back, 3 bases at V and 3 bases at J, with 20 bases in the middle. This CDR3 reads CASSSTTQSPSTDTQYF. CDR3 DNA: TGTGCCAGCAGCTCAACCACACAGAGTCCCTCAACAGATACGCAGTATTTT.

This CDR3 is CASSLRTVDPQAFF. Written as DNA, the CDR3 is TGTGCCAGCAGTTTGAGGACAGTCGACCCTCAGGCTTTCTTT. The V gene is TRBV6-5, the J gene TRBJ1-1, with D tentatively TRBD1 (6 bases). This CDR3 is 14 amino acids long. Deletions cut 4 bases from V and 11 bases from J, with 20 bases between. The germline CDR1 and CDR2 sequences are MNHEY and SVGAGI.

J is TRBJ1-5 and V is TRBV5-5; no clear D gene. Germline CDR1 and CDR2: SGHKS and YYEKEE (reference sequence). The CDR3 sequence is 14 residues long. V was trimmed by 4 bases and J by 8 bases, leaving 16 bases between them. CDR3 nucleotides: TGTGCCAGCAGCGCCGCCCCCTTAAACGAGCCCCAGCATTTT. Amino acid sequence: CASSAAPLNEPQHF. Complete variable domain (other parts from reference TRBV5-5 and TRBJ1-5): DAGVTQSPTHLIKTRGQQVTLRCSPISGHKSVSWYQQVLGQGPQFIFQYYEKEERGRGNFPDRFSARQFPNYSSELNVNALLLGDSALYLCASSAAPLNEPQHFGDGTRLSIL.